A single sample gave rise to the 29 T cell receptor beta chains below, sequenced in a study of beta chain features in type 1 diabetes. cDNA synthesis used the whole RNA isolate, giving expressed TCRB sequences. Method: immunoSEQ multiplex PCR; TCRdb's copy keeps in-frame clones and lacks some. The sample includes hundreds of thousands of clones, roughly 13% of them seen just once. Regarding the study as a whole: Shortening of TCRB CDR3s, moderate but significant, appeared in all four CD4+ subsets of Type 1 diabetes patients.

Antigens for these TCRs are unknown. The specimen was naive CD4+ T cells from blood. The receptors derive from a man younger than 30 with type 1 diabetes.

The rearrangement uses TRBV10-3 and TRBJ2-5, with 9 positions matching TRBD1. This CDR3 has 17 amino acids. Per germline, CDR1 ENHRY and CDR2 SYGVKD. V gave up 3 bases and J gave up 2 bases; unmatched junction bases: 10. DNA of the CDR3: TGTGCCATCAGTGACCCGATCGAGGACAGGGGACAAGAGACCCAGTACTTC. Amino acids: CAISDPIEDRGQETQYF.

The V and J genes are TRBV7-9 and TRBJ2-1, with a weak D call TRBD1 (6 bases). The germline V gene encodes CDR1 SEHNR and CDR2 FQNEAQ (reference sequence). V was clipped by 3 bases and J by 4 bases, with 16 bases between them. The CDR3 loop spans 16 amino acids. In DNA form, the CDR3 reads TGTGCCAGCAGCTTGGGGGCCGGGAAGAGTTACAATGAGCAGTTCTTC. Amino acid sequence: CASSLGAGKSYNEQFF.

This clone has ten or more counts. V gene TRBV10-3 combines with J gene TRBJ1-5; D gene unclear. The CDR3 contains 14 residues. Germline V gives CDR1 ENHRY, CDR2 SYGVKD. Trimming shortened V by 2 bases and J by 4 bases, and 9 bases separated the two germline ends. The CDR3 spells CAISEVGWNQPQHF. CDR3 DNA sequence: TGTGCCATCAGTGAGGTTGGTTGGAATCAGCCCCAGCATTTT.

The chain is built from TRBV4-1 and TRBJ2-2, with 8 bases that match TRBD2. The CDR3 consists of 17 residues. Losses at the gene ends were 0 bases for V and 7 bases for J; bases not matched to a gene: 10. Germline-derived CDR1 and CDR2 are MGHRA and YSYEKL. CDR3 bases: TGCGCCAGCAGCCAAGAATCCCAGCGGGAGACGATCGGGGAGCTGTTTTTT. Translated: CASSQESQRETIGELFF.

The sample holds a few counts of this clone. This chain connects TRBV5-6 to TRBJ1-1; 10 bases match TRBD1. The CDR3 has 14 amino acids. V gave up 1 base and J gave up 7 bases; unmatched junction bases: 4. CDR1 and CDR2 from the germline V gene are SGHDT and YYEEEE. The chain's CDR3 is CASSLPGTGVEAFF. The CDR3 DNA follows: TGTGCCAGCAGCTTGCCCGGGACAGGGGTTGAAGCTTTCTTT. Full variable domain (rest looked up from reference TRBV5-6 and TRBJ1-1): DAGVTQSPTHLIKTRGQQVTLRCSPKSGHDTVSWYQQALGQGPQFIFQYYEEEERQRGNFPDRFSGHQFPNYSSELNVNALLLGDSALYLCASSLPGTGVEAFFGQGTRLTVV.

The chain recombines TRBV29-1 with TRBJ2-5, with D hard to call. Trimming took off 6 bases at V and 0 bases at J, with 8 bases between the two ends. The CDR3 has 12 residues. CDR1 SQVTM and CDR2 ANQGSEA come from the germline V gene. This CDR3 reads CSVVVYQETQYF. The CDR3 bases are TGCAGCGTAGTGGTGTACCAAGAGACCCAGTACTTC. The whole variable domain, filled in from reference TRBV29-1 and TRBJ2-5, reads SAVISQKPSRDICQRGTSLTIQCQVDSQVTMMFWYRQQPGQSLTLIATANQGSEATYESGFVIDKFPISRPNLTFSTLTVSNMSPEDSSIYLCSVVVYQETQYFGPGTRLLVL.

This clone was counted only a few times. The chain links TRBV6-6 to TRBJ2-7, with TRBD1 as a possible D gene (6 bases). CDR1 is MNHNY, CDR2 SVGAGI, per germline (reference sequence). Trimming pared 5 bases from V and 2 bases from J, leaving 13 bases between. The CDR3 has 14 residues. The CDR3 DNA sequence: TGTGCCAGCAGTCCGGGACAAGGGGCCTACGAGCAGTACTTC. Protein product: CASSPGQGAYEQYF.

CDR3 residues: CASSVGPPPTNEQFF. CDR3 nucleotides: TGCGCCAGCAGCGTAGGACCGCCACCGACCAATGAGCAGTTCTTC. This chain connects TRBV5-1 to TRBJ2-1; D ambiguous. CDR3 length equals 15 residues. Germline CDR1 SGHRS, CDR2 YFSETQ. Between the trimmed V and J ends, which lost 4 bases and 6 bases, there was a span of 17 bases.

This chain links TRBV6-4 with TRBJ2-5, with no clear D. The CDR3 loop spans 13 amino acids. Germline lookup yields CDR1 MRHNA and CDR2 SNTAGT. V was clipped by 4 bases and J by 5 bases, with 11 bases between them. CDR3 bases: TGTGCCAGCAGTGCCGACCACTCGGAGACCCAGTACTTC. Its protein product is CASSADHSETQYF.

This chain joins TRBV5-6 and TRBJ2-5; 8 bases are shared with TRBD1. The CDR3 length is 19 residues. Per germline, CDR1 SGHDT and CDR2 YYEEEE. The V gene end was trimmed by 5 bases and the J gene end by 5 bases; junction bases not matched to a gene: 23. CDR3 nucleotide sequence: TGTGCCAGCAGTCTTCCCTTGGGACAGGCCAAAACCTGGCAGGAGACCCAGTACTTC. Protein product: CASSLPLGQAKTWQETQYF.

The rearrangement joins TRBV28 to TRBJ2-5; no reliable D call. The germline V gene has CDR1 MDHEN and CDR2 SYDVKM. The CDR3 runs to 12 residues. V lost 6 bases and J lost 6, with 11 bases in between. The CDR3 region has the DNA TGTGCCAGCAGAAGCGATTTGAAGACCCAGTACTTC. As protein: CASRSDLKTQYF.

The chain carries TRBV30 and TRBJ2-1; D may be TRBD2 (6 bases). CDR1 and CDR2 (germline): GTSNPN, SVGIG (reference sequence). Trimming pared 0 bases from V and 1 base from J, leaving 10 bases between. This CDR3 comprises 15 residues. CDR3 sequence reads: CAWSVGLASYNEQFF. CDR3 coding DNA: TGTGCCTGGAGTGTTGGGCTAGCGTCCTACAATGAGCAGTTCTTC.

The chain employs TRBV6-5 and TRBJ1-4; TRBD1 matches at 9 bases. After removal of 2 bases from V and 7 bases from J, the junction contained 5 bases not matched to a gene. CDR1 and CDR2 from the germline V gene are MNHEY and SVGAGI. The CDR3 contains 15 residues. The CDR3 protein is CASSYTGGLGEKLFF. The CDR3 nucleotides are TGTGCCAGCAGTTACACAGGGGGCTTGGGTGAAAAACTGTTTTTT.

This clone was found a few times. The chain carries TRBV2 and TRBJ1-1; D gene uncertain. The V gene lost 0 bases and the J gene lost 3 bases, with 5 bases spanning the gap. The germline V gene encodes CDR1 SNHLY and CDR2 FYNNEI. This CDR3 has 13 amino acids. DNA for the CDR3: TGTGCCAGCAGTGAAGCTGGTCACACTGAAGCTTTCTTT. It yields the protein CASSEAGHTEAFF.

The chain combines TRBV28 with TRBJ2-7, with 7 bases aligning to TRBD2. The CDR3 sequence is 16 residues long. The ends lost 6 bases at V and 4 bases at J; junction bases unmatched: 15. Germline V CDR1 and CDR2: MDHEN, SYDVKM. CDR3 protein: CASRPGGGLSPYEQYF. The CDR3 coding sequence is TGTGCCAGCAGGCCTGGGGGAGGGTTGTCCCCTTACGAGCAGTACTTC.

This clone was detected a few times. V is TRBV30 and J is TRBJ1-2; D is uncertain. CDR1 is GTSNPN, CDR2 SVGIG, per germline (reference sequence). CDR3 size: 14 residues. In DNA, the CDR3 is TGTTCTCACCACGCTCGAGAGAGTTTCTATGGCTACACCTTC. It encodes CSHHARESFYGYTF. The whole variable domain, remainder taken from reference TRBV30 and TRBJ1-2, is SQTIHQWPATLVQPVGSPLSLECTVEGTSNPNLYWYRQAAGRGLQLLFYSVGIGQISSEVPQNLSASRPQDRQFILSSKKLLLSDSGFYLCSHHARESFYGYTFGSGTRLTVV.

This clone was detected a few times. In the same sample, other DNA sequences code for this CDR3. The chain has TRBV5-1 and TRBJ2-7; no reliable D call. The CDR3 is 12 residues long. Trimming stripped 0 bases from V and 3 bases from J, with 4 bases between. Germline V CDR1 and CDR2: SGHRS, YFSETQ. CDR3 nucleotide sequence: TGCGCCAGCAGCTTGGATGTCTACGAGCAGTACTTC. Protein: CASSLDVYEQYF.

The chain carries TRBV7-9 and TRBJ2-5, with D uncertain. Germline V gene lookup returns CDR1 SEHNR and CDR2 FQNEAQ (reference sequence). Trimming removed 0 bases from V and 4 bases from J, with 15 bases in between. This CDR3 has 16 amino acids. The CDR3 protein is CASSLAQVGFGETQYF. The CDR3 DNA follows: TGTGCCAGCAGCTTAGCGCAGGTGGGGTTCGGAGAGACCCAGTACTTC.

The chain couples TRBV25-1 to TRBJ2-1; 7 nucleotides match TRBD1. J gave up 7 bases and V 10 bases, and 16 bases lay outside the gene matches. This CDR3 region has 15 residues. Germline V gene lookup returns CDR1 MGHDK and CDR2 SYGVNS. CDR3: CATVVRTGDRNEQFF. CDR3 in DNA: TGTGCCACCGTCGTTAGGACAGGAGATCGAAATGAGCAGTTCTTC.

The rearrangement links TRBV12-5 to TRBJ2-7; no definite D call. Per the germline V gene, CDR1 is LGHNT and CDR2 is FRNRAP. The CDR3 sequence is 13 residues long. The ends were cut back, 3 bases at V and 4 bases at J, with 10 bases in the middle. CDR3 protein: CASGFGPDYEQYF. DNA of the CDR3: TGTGCTAGTGGTTTTGGGCCCGATTACGAGCAGTACTTC.

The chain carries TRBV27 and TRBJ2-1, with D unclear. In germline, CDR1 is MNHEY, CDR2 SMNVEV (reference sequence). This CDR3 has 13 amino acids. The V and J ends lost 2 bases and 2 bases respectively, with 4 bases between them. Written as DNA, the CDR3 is TGTGCCAGCAGTTTAAACACCTACAATGAGCAGTTCTTC. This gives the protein CASSLNTYNEQFF.

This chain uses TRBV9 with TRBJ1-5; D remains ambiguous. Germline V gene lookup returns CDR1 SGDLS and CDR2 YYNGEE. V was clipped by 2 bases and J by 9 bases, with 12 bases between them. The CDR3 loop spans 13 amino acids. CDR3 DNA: TGTGCCAGCAGCGTTACGGGCACGGTGCCCCAGCATTTT. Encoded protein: CASSVTGTVPQHF.

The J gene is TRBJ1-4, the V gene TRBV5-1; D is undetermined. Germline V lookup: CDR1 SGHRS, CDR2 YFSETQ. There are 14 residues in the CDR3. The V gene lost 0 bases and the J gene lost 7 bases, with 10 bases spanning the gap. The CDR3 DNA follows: TGCGCCAGCAGCTTGGGCGTAGAGGGTGAAAAACTGTTTTTT. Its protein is CASSLGVEGEKLFF.

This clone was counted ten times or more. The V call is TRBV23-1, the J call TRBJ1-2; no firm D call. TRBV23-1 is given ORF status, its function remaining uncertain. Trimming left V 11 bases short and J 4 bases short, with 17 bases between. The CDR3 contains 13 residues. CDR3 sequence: CACLRTMFYGYTF. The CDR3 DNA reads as TGCGCCTGCCTCCGGACGATGTTCTATGGCTACACCTTC.

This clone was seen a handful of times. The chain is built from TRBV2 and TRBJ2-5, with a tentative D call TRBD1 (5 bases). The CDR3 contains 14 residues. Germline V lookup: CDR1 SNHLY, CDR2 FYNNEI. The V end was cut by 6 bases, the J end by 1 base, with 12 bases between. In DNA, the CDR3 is TGTGCCAGCAGGGCACAGGCGATCCAAGAGACCCAGTACTTC. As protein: CASRAQAIQETQYF.

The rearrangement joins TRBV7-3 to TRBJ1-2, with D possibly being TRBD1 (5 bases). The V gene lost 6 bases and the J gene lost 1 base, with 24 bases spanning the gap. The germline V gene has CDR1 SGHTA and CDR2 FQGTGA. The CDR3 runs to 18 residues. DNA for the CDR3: TGTGCCAGCAGGTTGAGGAGGTCAGGGAGGGCCTATAACTATGGCTACACCTTC. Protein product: CASRLRRSGRAYNYGYTF.

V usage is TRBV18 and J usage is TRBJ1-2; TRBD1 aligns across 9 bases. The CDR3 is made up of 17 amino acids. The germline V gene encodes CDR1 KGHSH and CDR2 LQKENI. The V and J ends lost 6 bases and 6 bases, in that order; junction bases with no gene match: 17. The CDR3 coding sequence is TGTGCCAGCTCCCGAACCGGGACAGGGCGCGCCGACCATGGCTACACCTTC. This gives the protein CASSRTGTGRADHGYTF.

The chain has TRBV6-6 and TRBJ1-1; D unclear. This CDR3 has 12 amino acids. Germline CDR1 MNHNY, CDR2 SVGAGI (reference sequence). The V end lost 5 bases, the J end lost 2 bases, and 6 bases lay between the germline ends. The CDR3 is CASSGLNTEAFF. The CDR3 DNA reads TGTGCCAGCAGTGGGCTAAACACTGAAGCTTTCTTT.

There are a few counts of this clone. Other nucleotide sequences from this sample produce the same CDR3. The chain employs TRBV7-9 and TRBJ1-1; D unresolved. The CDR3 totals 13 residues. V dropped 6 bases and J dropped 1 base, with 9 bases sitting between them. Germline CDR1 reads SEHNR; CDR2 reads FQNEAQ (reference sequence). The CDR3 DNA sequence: TGTGCCAGCAGTTCCTCCCGGAACACTGAAGCTTTCTTT. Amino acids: CASSSSRNTEAFF.